The entry that follows covers one T cell receptor beta chain sequence. Unique molecular identifiers tagged the TCRbeta library. TCRdb ran MiXCR on the PCR reads and lists one entry per CDR3 protein. In the table there are about 140,000 distinct CDR3 sequences, around 8.8% of which are singletons. The CDR3 is 14 amino acids. Germline lookup yields CDR1 SNHLY and CDR2 FYNNEI. V lost 2 bases, J lost 7 bases, and 14 bases lay in between. This entry comes from a study of T-cell reconstitution after alpha-beta-depleted transplantation in children. This receptor was taken from a female patient aged 2-15 years who had a stem cell transplant for congenital amegakaryocytic thrombocytopenia, so the T cells may come from the graft donor. The chain links TRBV2 to TRBJ2-5; D ambiguous. This specimen consisted of PBMCs, mostly from graft donor cells, obtained 180 days after TCRalphabeta/CD19-depleted stem cell transplant. The CDR3, as DNA: TGTGCCAGCAGTGAAAGGAACCACCGAGGGACCCAGTACTTC. Its translation is CASSERNHRGTQYF.